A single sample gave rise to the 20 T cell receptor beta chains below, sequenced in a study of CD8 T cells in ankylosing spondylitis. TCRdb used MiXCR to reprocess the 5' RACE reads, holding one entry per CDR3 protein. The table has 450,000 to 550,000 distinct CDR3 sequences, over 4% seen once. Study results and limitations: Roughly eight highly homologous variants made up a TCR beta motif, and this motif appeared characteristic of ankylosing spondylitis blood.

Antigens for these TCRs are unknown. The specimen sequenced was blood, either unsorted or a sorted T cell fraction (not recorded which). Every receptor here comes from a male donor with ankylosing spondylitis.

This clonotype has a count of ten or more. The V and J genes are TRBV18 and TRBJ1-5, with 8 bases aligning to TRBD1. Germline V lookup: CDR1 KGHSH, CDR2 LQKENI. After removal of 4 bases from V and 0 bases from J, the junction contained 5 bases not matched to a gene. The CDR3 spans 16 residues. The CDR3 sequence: CASSLGTGLSNQPQHF. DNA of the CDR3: TGTGCCAGCTCACTCGGGACAGGACTTAGCAATCAGCCCCAGCATTTT. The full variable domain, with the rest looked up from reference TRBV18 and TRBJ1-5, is NAGVMQNPRHLVRRRGQEARLRCSPMKGHSHVYWYRQLPEEGLKFMVYLQKENIIDESGMPKERFSAEFPKEGPSILRIQQVVRGDSAAYFCASSLGTGLSNQPQHFGDGTRLSIL.

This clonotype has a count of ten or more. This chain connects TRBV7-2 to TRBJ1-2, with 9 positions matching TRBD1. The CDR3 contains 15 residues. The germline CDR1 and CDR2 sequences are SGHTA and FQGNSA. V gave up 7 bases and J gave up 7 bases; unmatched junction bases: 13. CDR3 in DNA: TGTGCCAGCAACGTCCGGGACAGGGAGTCAGGTGGCTACACCTTC. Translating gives CASNVRDRESGGYTF.

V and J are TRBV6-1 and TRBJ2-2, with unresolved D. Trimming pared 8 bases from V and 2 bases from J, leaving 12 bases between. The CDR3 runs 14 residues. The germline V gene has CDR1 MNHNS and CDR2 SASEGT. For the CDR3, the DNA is TGTGCCAGCTGGGCAGTATCAAACACCGGGGAGCTGTTTTTT. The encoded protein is CASWAVSNTGELFF.

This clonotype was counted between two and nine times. In nucleotides, the CDR3 is TGTGCCATCGGAGAGCAGGGGGCCGGGGAGACCCAGTACTTC. Translated: CAIGEQGAGETQYF. The J gene is TRBJ2-5, the V gene TRBV10-3; 8 bases map to TRBD1. The CDR3 is made up of 14 amino acids. Unmatched junction bases numbered 10, after V lost 8 bases and J lost 5 bases. Germline V lookup: CDR1 ENHRY, CDR2 SYGVKD.

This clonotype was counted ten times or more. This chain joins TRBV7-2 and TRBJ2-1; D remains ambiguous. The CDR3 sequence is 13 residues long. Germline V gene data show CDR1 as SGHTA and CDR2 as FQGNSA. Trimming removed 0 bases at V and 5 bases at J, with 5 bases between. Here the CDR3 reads CASSLAGNNEQFF. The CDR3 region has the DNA TGTGCCAGCAGCTTAGCAGGAAACAATGAGCAGTTCTTC.

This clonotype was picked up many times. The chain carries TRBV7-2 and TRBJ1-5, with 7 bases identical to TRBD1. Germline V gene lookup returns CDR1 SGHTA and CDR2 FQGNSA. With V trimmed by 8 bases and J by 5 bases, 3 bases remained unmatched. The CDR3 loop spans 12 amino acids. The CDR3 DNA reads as TGTGCCAGCCAAGACAGGGATCAGCCCCAGCATTTT. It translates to CASQDRDQPQHF.

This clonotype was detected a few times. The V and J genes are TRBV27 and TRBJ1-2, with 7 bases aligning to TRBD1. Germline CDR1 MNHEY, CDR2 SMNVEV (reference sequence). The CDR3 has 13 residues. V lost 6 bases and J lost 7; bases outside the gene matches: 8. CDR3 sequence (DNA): TGTGCCAGCAGCCAGGGGGTTGAGGGTGGCTACACCTTC. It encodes CASSQGVEGGYTF.

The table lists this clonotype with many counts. The CDR3 DNA follows: TGCAGTGCTCCCGGCGAAATCTTATCGGTCGGCTACACCTTC. Encoded protein: CSAPGEILSVGYTF. This chain joins TRBV20-1 and TRBJ1-2, with no clear D. The CDR3 spans 14 residues. CDR1 and CDR2 (germline): DFQATT, SNEGSKA (reference sequence). V was cut by 5 bases and J by 8 bases, with 21 bases left in between.

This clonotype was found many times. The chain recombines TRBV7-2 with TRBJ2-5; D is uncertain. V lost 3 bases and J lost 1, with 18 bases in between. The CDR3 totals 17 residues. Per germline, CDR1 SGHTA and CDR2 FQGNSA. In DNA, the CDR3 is TGTGCCAGCAGCTTCTTAGGTGATGTGTGGAGCCAAGAGACCCAGTACTTC. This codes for CASSFLGDVWSQETQYF.

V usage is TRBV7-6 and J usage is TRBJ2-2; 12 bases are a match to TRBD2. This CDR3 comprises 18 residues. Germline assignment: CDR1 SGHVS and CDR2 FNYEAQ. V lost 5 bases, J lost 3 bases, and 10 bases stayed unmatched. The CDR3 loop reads CASSRGLAGGTYTGELFF. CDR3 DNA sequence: TGTGCCAGCAGCCGGGGACTAGCGGGCGGGACTTACACCGGGGAGCTGTTTTTT.

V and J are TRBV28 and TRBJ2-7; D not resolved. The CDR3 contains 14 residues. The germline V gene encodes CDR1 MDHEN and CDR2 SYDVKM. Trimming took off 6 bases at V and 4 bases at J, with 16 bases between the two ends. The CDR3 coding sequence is TGTGCCAGCAGCCTCAAGGGATTTCGGTACGAGCAGTACTTC. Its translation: CASSLKGFRYEQYF.

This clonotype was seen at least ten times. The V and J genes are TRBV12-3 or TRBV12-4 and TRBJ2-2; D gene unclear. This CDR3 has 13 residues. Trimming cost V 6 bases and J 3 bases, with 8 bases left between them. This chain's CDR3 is CASSSAYTGELFF. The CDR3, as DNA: TGTGCCAGCAGCTCCGCATACACCGGGGAGCTGTTTTTT.

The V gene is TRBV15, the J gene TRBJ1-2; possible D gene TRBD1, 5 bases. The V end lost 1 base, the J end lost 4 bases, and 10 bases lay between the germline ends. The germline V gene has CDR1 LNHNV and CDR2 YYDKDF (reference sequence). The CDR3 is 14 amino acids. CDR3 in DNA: TGTGCCACCAGCAGAGGGGGCGAAACCTATGGCTACACCTTC. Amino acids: CATSRGGETYGYTF.

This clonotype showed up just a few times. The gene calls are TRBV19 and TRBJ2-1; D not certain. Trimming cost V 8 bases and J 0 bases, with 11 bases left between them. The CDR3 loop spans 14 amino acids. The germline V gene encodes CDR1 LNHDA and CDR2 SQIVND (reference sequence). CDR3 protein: CASAVKSSYNEQFF. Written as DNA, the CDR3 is TGTGCCAGTGCCGTCAAGAGCTCCTACAATGAGCAGTTCTTC.

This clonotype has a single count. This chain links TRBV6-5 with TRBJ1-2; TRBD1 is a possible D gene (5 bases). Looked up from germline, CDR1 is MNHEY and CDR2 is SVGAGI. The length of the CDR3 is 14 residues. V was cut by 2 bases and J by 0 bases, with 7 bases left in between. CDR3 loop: CASSYPGANYGYTF. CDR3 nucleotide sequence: TGTGCCAGCAGTTACCCGGGGGCTAACTATGGCTACACCTTC.

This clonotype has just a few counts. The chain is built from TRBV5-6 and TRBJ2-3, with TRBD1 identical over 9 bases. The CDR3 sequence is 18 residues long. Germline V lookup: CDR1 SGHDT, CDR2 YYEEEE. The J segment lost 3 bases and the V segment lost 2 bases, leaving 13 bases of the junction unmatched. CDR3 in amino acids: CASSFLQGALRRTDTQYF. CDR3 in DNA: TGTGCCAGCAGCTTCTTACAGGGGGCCCTAAGGCGGACAGATACGCAGTATTTT.

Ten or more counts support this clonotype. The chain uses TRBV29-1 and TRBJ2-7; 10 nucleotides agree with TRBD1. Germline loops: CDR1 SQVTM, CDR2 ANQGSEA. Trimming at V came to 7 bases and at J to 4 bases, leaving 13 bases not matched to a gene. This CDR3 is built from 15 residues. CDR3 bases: TGCAGCGCCTCCCCACCGGGACAGGGGATTTACGAGCAGTACTTC. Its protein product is CSASPPGQGIYEQYF.

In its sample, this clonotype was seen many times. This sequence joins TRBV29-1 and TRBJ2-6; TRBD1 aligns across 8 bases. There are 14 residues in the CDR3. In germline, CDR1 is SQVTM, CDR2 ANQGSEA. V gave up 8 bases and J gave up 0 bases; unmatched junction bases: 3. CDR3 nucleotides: TGCAGCTACACAGGGGGCTCTGGGGCCAACGTCCTGACTTTC. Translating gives CSYTGGSGANVLTF.

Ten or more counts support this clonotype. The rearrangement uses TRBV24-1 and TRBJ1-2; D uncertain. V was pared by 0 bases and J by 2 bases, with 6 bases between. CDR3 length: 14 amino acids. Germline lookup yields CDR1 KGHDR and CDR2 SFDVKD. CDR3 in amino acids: CATSDLETNYGYTF. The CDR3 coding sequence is TGTGCCACCAGTGATTTGGAGACAAACTATGGCTACACCTTC.

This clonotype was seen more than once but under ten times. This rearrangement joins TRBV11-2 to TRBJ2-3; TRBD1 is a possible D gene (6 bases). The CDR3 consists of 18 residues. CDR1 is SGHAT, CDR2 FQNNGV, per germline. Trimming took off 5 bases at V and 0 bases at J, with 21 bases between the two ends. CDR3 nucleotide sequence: TGTGCCAGCAGCCCCCCCAGGGGACACTCTACTAGCACAGATACGCAGTATTTT. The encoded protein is CASSPPRGHSTSTDTQYF.